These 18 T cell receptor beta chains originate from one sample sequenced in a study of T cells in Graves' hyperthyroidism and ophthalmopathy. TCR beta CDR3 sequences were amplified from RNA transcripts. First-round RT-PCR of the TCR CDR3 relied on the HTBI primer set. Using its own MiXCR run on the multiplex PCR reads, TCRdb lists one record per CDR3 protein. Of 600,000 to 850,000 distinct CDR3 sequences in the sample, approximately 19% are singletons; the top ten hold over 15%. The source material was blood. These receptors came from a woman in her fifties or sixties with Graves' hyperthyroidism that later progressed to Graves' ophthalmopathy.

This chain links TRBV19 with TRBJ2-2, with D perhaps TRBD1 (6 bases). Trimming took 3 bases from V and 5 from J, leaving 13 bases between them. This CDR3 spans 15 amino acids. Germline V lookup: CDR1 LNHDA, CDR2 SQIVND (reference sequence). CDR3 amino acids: CASSIWTALTGELFF. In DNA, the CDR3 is TGTGCCAGTAGTATTTGGACAGCCTTGACCGGGGAGCTGTTTTTT.

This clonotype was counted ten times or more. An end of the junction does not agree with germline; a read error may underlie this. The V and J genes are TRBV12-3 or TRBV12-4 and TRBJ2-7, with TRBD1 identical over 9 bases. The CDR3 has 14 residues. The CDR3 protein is CASSSGQGPYEQYF. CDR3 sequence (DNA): TGCGCCAGCAGCTCGGGACAGGGCCCGTACGAGCAGTACTTC.

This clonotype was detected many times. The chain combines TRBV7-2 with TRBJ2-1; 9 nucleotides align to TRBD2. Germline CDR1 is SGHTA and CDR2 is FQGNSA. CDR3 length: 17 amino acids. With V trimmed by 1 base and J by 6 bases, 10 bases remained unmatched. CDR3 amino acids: CASSLVASLAGVNEQFF. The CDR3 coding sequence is TGTGCCAGCAGCTTAGTAGCGTCGTTAGCGGGGGTCAATGAGCAGTTCTTC.

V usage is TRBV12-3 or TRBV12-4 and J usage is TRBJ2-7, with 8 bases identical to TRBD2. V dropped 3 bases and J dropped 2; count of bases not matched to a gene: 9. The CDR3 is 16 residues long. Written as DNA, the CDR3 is TGTGCCAGCAGTTTCGCCGGGGGGGCCATCACCTACGAGCAGTACTTC. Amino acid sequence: CASSFAGGAITYEQYF.

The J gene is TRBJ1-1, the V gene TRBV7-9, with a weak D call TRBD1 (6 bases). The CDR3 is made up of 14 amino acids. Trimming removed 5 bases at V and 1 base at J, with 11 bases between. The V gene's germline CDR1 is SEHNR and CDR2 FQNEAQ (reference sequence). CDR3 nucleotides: TGTGCCAGCAGCCCACCGGGACAGAACACTGAAGCTTTCTTT. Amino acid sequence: CASSPPGQNTEAFF.

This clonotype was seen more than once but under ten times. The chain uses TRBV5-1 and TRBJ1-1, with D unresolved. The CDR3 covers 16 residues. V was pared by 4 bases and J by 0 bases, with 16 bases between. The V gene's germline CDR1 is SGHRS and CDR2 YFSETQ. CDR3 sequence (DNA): TGCGCCAGCAGCCCCGCGAGTGTGAGTATGAACACTGAAGCTTTCTTT. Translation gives CASSPASVSMNTEAFF.

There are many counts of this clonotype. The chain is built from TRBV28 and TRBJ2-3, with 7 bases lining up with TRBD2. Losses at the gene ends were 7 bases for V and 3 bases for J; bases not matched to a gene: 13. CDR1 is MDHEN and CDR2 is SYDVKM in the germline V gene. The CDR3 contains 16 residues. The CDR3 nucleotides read TGTGCCAGCATTTCGGATATTGGCGGGGGAACAGATACGCAGTATTTT. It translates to CASISDIGGGTDTQYF.

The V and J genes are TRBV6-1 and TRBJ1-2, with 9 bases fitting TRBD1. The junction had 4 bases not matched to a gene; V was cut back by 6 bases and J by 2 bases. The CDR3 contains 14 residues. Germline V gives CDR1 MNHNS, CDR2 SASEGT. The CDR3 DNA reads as TGTGCCAGCAGGAACGGACAGGGGAACTATGGCTACACCTTC. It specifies CASRNGQGNYGYTF.

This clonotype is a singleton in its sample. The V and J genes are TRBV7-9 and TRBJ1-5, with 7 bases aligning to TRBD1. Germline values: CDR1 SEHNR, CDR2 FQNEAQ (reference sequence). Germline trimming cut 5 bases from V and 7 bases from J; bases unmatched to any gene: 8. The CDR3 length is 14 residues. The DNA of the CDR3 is TGTGCCAGCAGCCGCAGGGGGTCCGGACAGCCCCAGCATTTT. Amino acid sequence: CASSRRGSGQPQHF.

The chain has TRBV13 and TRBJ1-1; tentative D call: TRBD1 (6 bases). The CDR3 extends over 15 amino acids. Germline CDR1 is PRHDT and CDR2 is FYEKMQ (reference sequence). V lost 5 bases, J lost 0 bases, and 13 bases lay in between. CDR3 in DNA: TGTGCCAGCAGCGAAGTTGACAGGTTGAACACTGAAGCTTTCTTT. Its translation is CASSEVDRLNTEAFF.

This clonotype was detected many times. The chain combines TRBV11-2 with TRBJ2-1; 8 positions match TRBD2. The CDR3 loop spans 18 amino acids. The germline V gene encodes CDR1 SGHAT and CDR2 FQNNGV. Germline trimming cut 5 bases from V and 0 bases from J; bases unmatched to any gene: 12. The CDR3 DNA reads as TGTGCCAGCAGCCTCCGGGGGGGGGGACCCAGCTCCTACAATGAGCAGTTCTTC. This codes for CASSLRGGGPSSYNEQFF.

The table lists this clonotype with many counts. As DNA, the CDR3 is TGTGCCAGCAGCCGCCGACAGGTTACCCTAGGGACTGAAGCTTTCTTT. Translated: CASSRRQVTLGTEAFF. V is TRBV3-1 and J is TRBJ1-1; D is perhaps TRBD1 (6 bases). The CDR3 spans 16 residues. With 4 bases removed from V and 5 bases from J, the gap between germline ends came to 20 bases. The germline V gene has CDR1 LGHDT and CDR2 YNNKEL (reference sequence).

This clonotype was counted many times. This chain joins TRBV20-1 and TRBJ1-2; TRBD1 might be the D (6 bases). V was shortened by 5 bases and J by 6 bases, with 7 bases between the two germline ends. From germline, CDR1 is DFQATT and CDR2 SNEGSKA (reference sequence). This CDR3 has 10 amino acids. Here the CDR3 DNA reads TGCAGTGCTTACAGGGATGGCTACACCTTC. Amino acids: CSAYRDGYTF.

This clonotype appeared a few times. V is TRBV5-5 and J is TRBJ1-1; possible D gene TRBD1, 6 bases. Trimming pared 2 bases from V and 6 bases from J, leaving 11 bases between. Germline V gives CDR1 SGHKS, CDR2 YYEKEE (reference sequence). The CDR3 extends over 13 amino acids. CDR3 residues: CASSFTGYAEAFF. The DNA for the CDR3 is TGTGCCAGCAGCTTCACAGGGTACGCTGAAGCTTTCTTT. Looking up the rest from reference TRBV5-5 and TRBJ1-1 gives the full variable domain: DAGVTQSPTHLIKTRGQQVTLRCSPISGHKSVSWYQQVLGQGPQFIFQYYEKEERGRGNFPDRFSARQFPNYSSELNVNALLLGDSALYLCASSFTGYAEAFFGQGTRLTVV.

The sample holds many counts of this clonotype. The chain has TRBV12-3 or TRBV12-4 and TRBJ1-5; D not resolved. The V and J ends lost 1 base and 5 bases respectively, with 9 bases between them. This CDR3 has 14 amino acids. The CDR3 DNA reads TGTGCCAGCAGTTTAGTAAACGCAGATCAGCCCCAGCATTTT. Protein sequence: CASSLVNADQPQHF.

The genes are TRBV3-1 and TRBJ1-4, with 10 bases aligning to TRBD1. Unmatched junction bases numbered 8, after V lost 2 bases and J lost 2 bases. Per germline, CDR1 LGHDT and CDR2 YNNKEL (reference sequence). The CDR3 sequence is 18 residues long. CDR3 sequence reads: CASSQPGTGAGTNEKLFF. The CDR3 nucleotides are TGTGCCAGCAGCCAACCCGGGACAGGGGCAGGGACTAATGAAAAACTGTTTTTT. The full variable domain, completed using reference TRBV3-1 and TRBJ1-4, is DTAVSQTPKYLVTQMGNDKSIKCEQNLGHDTMYWYKQDSKKFLKIMFSYNNKELIINETVPNRFSPKSPDKAHLNLHINSLELGDSAVYFCASSQPGTGAGTNEKLFFGSGTQLSVL.

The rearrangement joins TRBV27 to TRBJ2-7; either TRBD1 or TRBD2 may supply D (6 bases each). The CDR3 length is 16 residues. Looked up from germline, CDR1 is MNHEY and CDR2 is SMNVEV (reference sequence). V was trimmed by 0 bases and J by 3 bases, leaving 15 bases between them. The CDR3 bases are TGTGCCAGCAGTTTATCGTGGGGGGACACCAGCTACGAGCAGTACTTC. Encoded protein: CASSLSWGDTSYEQYF.

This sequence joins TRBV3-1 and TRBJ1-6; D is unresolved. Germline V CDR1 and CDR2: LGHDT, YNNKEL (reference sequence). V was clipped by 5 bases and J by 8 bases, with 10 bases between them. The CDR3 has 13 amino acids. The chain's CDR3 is CASSAGRDSPLHF. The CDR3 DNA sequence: TGTGCCAGCAGCGCCGGACGCGATTCACCCCTCCACTTT. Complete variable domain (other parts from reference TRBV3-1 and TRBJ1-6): DTAVSQTPKYLVTQMGNDKSIKCEQNLGHDTMYWYKQDSKKFLKIMFSYNNKELIINETVPNRFSPKSPDKAHLNLHINSLELGDSAVYFCASSAGRDSPLHFGNGTRLTVT.